Described below is a single TCR beta chain sequence and its context. Donors in the study were healthy people who gave bone marrow. The data derive from a study of cytomegalovirus exposure and HLA in healthy donors. 60 Vbeta and 13 Jbeta primers were used in PCR. Repertoires were generated with immunoSEQ multiplex PCR, while TCRdb's copy carries only in-frame clones and drops some. In all, the sample yields 150,000 to 200,000 clones. Sequenced material: PBMCs. The receptor was derived from a woman younger than 30 in good health and CMV-seropositive.

The CDR3 DNA is TGTGCCAGCAGCATTCAACAGAACACTGAAGCTTTCTTT. Its protein product is CASSIQQNTEAFF. The rearrangement uses TRBV5-6 and TRBJ1-1; no definite D call. Trimming took 4 bases from V and 1 from J, leaving 8 bases between them. The CDR3 spans 13 residues. Per the germline V gene, CDR1 is SGHDT and CDR2 is YYEEEE.